The table lists the clone carrying this TCR beta chain with a few counts. The V gene lost 6 bases and the J gene lost 0 bases, with 14 bases spanning the gap. Germline V lookup: CDR1 MNHEY, CDR2 SMNVEV (reference sequence). The CDR3 contains 15 residues. Method: immunoSEQ multiplex PCR; TCRdb's copy keeps in-frame clones and lacks some. Here the sample spans a few hundred thousand clones, about 82% being singletons. This sample was included in a study of blood T cell repertoires in COVID-19. The clonotype was recovered from an elderly man with acute or convalescent COVID-19. This chain uses TRBV27 with TRBJ2-5; D is possibly TRBD1 (6 bases). Sequenced sample: peripheral blood. CDR3 sequence (DNA): TGTGCCAGCAGAATGTTAACAGGGTACCAAGAGACCCAGTACTTC. It translates to CASRMLTGYQETQYF.